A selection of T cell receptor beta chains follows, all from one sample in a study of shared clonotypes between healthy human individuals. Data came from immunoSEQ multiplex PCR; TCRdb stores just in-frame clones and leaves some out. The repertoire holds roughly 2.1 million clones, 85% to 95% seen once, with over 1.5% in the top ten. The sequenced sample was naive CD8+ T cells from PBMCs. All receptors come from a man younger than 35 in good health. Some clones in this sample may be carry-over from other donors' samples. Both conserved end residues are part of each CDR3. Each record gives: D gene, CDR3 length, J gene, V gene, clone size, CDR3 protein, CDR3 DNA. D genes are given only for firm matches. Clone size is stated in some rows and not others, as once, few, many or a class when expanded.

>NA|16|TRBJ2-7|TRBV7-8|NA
CASSLMGGLLIYEQYF
TGTGCCAGCAGCTTAATGGGCGGTCTCCTAATCTACGAGCAGTACTTC
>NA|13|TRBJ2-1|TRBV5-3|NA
CARSLTPGDEQFF
TGTGCCAGAAGCCTTACCCCGGGGGATGAGCAGTTCTTC
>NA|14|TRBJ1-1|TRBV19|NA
CASKGGGAGTEAFF
TGTGCCAGTAAGGGGGGAGGGGCTGGCACTGAAGCTTTCTTT
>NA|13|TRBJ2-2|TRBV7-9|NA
CASSFSPGGELFF
TGTGCCAGCAGCTTTAGTCCAGGCGGGGAGCTGTTTTTT
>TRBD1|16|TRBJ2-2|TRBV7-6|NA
CASSNDGTANTGELFF
TGTGCCAGCAGCAACGACGGGACAGCGAACACCGGGGAGCTGTTTTTT
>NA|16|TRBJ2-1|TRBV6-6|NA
CASIQIRQPLNDEQFF
TGTGCCAGCATCCAGATCCGCCAACCGTTGAACGATGAGCAGTTCTTC
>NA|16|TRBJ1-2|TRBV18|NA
CASSPPVSQRDYGYTF
TGTGCCAGCTCACCACCTGTCAGCCAAAGGGACTATGGCTACACCTTC
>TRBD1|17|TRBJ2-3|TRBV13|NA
CASSLTGQGWVTDTQYF
TGTGCCAGCAGCTTAACGGGACAGGGGTGGGTCACAGATACGCAGTATTTT
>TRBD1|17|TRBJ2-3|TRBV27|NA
CASSPRDRVYGTDTQYF
TGTGCCAGCAGTCCACGGGACAGGGTATATGGCACAGATACGCAGTATTTT
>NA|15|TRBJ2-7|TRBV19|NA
CASSGEGSYMHEQYF
TGTGCCAGTAGCGGGGAAGGCAGTTACATGCACGAGCAGTACTTC
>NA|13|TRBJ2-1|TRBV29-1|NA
CSAVLADYNEQFF
TGCAGCGCTGTACTCGCCGACTACAATGAGCAGTTCTTC
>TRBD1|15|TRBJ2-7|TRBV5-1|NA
CASSPGGQGRNEQYF
TGCGCCAGCAGCCCGGGGGGACAGGGGAGAAACGAGCAGTACTTC
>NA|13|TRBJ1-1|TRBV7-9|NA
CASSPGRNTEAFF
TGTGCCAGCAGCCCGGGACGAAACACTGAAGCTTTCTTT
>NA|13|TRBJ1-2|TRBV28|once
CASRLHGDYGYTF
TGTGCCAGCAGACTACACGGGGACTATGGCTACACCTTC
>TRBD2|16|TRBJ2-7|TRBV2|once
CASSEGTKFLGYEQYF
TGTGCCAGCAGTGAGGGGACTAAGTTTTTGGGTTACGAGCAGTACTTC
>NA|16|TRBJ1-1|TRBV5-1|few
CASSARVVDPNTEAFF
TGCGCCAGCAGCGCCAGGGTTGTGGACCCGAACACTGAAGCTTTCTTT
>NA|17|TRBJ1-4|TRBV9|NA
CASSVGRGGATNEKLFF
TGTGCCAGCAGCGTAGGCCGGGGAGGTGCAACTAATGAAAAACTGTTTTTT
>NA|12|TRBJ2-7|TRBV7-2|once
CASSFLLSEQYF
TGTGCCAGCAGCTTCCTCTTGAGCGAGCAGTACTTC
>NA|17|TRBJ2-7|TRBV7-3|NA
CASSLTRGLADFYEQYF
TGTGCCAGCAGCTTAACGAGGGGGCTAGCGGACTTCTACGAGCAGTACTTC
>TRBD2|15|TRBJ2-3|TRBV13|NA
CASSPTSVGTDTQYF
TGTGCCAGCAGCCCAACTAGCGTTGGCACAGATACGCAGTATTTT
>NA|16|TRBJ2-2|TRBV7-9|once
CASSLVSRGDGGELFF
TGTGCCAGCAGCTTAGTCTCCAGGGGTGATGGCGGGGAGCTGTTTTTT
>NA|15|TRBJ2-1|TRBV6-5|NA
CASIVRQGGGNEQFF
TGTGCCAGCATCGTGCGTCAGGGTGGTGGGAATGAGCAGTTCTTC
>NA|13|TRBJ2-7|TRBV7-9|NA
CASSPGPVYEQYF
TGTGCCAGCAGCCCGGGACCGGTATACGAGCAGTACTTC
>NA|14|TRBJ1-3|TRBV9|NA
CASSVAGGGNTIYF
TGTGCCAGCAGCGTAGCCGGCGGAGGAAACACCATATATTTT
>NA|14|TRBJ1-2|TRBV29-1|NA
CSAGGRREDYGYTF
TGCAGCGCCGGCGGCCGACGGGAAGACTATGGCTACACCTTC
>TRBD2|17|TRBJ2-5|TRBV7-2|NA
CASSLNSREGRQETQYF
TGTGCCAGCAGCTTAAACTCGCGGGAGGGGAGGCAAGAGACCCAGTACTTC
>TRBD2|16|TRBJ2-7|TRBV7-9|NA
CASSTRLAGEFDGQYF
TGTGCCAGCAGCACCCGACTAGCGGGAGAATTTGACGGGCAGTACTTC
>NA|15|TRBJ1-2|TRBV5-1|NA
CASALFRTRGGGYTF
TGCGCCAGCGCTTTGTTTCGGACTCGGGGCGGTGGCTACACCTTC
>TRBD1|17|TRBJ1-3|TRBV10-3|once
CAIRTRDRGNSGNTIYF
TGTGCCATCAGAACCCGGGACAGGGGGAACTCTGGAAACACCATATATTTT
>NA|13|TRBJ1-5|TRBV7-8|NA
CASRIATNQPQHF
TGTGCCAGCAGGATCGCTACAAATCAGCCCCAGCATTTT
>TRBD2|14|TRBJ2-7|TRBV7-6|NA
CASSLRTSGFEQYF
TGTGCCAGCAGCTTAAGGACTAGCGGTTTTGAGCAGTACTTC
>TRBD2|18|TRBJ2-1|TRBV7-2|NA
CASSLVALAGLSYNEQFF
TGTGCCAGCAGCTTAGTAGCCCTAGCGGGTCTCTCCTACAATGAGCAGTTCTTC
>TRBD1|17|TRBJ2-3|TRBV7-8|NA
CASSLEWGQETTDTQYF
TGTGCCAGCAGCTTAGAATGGGGACAGGAGACCACAGATACGCAGTATTTT
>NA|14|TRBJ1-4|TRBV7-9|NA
CASSREGPNEKLFF
TGTGCCAGCAGCCGGGAGGGACCTAATGAAAAACTGTTTTTT
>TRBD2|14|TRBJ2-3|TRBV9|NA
CASSVGGSTDTQYF
TGTGCCAGCAGCGTGGGGGGGAGCACAGATACGCAGTATTTT
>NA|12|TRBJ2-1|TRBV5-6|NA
CASSFPYNEQFF
TGTGCCAGCAGCTTTCCCTACAATGAGCAGTTCTTC
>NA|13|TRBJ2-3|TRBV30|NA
CAWSAIYVDTQYF
TGTGCCTGGAGTGCCATATACGTGGATACGCAGTATTTT
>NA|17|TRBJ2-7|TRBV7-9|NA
CASSPRTADPGTYEQYF
TGTGCCAGCAGCCCCCGGACCGCCGATCCTGGGACCTACGAGCAGTACTTC
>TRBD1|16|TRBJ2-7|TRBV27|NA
CASSWGRGTGTNEQYF
TGTGCCAGCAGCTGGGGGAGGGGGACAGGGACTAACGAGCAGTACTTC
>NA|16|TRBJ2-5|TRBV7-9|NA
CASTGGGQGWVETQYF
TGTGCCAGCACCGGAGGGGGCCAGGGGTGGGTAGAGACCCAGTACTTC
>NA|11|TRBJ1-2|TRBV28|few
CASSSGHGYTF
TGTGCCAGCAGTTCTGGACATGGCTACACCTTC
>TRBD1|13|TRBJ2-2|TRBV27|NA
CASSYDRGWELFF
TGTGCCAGCAGTTACGACAGGGGGTGGGAGCTGTTTTTT
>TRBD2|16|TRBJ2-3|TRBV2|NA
CASSEWQREGADTQYF
TGTGCCAGCAGTGAGTGGCAGCGGGAGGGCGCAGATACGCAGTATTTT
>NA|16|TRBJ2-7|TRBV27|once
CASSPHVTGSNYEQYF
TGTGCCAGCAGTCCCCACGTAACAGGGAGCAACTACGAGCAGTACTTC
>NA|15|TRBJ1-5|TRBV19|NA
CASSIKLAGNQPQHF
TGTGCCAGTAGTATAAAACTGGCTGGCAATCAGCCCCAGCATTTT
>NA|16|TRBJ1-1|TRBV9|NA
CASSDGSGRPLAEAFF
TGTGCCAGCAGCGATGGGTCAGGGAGGCCGCTCGCTGAAGCTTTCTTT
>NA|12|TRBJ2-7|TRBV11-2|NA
CASSLGIYEQYF
TGTGCCAGCAGCTTAGGCATCTACGAGCAGTACTTC
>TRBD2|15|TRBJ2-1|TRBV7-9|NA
CACTTGTRGYNEQFF
TGTGCCTGCACCACCGGGACTAGGGGATACAATGAGCAGTTCTTC
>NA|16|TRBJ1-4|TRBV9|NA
CASSVATEGLQEKLFF
TGTGCCAGCAGCGTAGCTACTGAGGGGCTTCAGGAAAAACTGTTTTTT